The entry below describes one T cell receptor beta chain. Looked up from germline, CDR1 is MNHEY and CDR2 is SMNVEV (reference sequence). This CDR3 is built from 14 residues. Trimming cost V 7 bases and J 3 bases, with 12 bases left between them. Sequenced by immunoSEQ multiplex PCR; TCRdb stores in-frame clones only, minus some. The sample consists of tens of thousands of clones, roughly 92% of them appearing once. These data are taken from a study of graft-versus-host responses after intestinal transplantation. The chain uses TRBV27 and TRBJ2-2; D perhaps matches TRBD1 (7 bases). The receptor was isolated from a human patient who received an intestinal transplant, so some T cells may come from the graft donor. The material was bone marrow, obtained less than 750 days after intestinal transplantation. Here the CDR3 reads CASTTGDYTGELFF. For the CDR3, the DNA is TGTGCCAGCACTACAGGGGACTACACCGGGGAGCTGTTTTTT.